This T cell receptor beta chain was retrieved from a study of control samples from healthy donors and cancer patients. Germline-derived CDR1 and CDR2 are SEHNR and FQNEAQ (reference sequence). The V end was cut by 4 bases, the J end by 3 bases, with 18 bases between. The CDR3 spans 17 residues. TCRdb's copy holds only in-frame clones and misses some; the assay was immunoSEQ multiplex PCR. The repertoire consists of over 150,000 clones, with over 85% occurring once and the leading ten covering approximately 5.5%. The rearrangement links TRBV7-9 to TRBJ1-4; possibly TRBD1 for D (5 bases). Sequenced input: blood. The clonotype comes from a man aged 35 to 55 in good health. CDR3 loop: CASSWSPGVGANEKLFF. Written as DNA, the CDR3 is TGTGCCAGCAGCTGGAGTCCCGGGGTGGGGGCTAATGAAAAACTGTTTTTT.